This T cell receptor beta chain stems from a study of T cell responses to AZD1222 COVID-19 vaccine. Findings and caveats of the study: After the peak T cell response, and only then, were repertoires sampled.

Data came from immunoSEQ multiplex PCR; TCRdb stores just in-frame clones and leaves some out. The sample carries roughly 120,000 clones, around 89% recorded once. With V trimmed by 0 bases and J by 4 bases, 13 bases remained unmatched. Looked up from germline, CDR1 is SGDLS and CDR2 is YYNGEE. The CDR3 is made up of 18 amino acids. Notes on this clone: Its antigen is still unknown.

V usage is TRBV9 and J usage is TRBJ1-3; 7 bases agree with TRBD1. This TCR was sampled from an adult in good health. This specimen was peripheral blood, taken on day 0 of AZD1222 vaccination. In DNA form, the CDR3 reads TGTGCCAGCAGCGTAGATCAGACAGGGTGGCAGCGAGGAAACACCATATATTTT. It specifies CASSVDQTGWQRGNTIYF.